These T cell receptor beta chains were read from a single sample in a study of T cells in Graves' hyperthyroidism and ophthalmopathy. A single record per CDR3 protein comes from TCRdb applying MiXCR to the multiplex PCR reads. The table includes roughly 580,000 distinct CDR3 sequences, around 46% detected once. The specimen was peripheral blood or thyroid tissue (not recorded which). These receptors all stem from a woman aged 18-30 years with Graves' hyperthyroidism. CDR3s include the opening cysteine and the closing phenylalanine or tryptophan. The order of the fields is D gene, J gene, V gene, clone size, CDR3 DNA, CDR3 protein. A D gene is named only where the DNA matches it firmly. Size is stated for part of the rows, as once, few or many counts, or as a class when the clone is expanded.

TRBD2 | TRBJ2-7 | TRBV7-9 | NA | TGCGCCAGCAGCCAAGCGGGAGGGCTCCACGAGCAGTACTTC | CASSQAGGLHEQYF
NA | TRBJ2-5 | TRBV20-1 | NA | TGCAGTGCCACCGACGGGGACTCCCTGGAGACCCAGTACTTC | CSATDGDSLETQYF
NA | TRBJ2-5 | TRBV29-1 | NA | TGCAGCGTTGAAGATCGGGGCAGCAAAGAGACCCAGTACTTC | CSVEDRGSKETQYF
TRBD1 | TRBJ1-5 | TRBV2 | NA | TGTGCTGCTAACCCAGGGGGCGGCAATCAGCCCCAGCATTTT | CAANPGGGNQPQHF
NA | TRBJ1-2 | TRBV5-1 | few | TGCGCCAGCAGCCAACTCAAGGGACAAAACTATGGCTACACCTTC | CASSQLKGQNYGYTF
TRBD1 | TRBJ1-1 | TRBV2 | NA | TGTGCCAGCAGTATAGCAGGGGGCGCTGAAGCTTTCTTT | CASSIAGGAEAFF
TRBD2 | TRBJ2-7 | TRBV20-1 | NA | TGCAGTGCGGGCGGACTAGCGGGATACAACGAGCAGTACTTC | CSAGGLAGYNEQYF
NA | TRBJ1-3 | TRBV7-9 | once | TGTGCCAGCAGCCCAGACGGGGGCTTTGGAAACACCATATATTTT | CASSPDGGFGNTIYF
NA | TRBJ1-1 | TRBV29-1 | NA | TGCAGCGTTTGGAGTGGGACTGACACTGAAGCTTTCTTT | CSVWSGTDTEAFF
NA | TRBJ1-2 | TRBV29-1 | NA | TGCAGCGTTGAAGCAAGGGTCTATGGCTACACCTTC | CSVEARVYGYTF
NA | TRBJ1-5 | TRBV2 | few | TGTGCCAGCAGTACCCAGGGCCATCAGCCCCAGCATTTT | CASSTQGHQPQHF
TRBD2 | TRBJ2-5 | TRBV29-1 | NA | TGTGCCAGTAGACCGGGGACTAACGAAGAGACCCAGTACTTC | CASRPGTNEETQYF
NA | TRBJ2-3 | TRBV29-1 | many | TGCAGCGTGGAGATAGGCTCGACAGATACGCAGTATTTT | CSVEIGSTDTQYF
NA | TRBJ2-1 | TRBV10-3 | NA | TGTGCCATCTCGGAGGCCGCCCCCAATGAGCAGTTCTTC | CAISEAAPNEQFF
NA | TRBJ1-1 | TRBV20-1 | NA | TGCAGTGCTGTACCGGACAGAAACACTGAAGCTTTCTTT | CSAVPDRNTEAFF
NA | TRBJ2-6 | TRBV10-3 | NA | TGTGCCAGCACCCCGATGGGGACTGGGGCCAACGTCCTGACTTTC | CASTPMGTGANVLTF
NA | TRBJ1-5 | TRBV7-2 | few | TGCGCCAGCAGCCAAGACCCTGAGGGGCGGCCCCAGCATTTT | CASSQDPEGRPQHF
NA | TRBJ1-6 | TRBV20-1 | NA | TGCAGTGCTAGCGAGGGAGGGGTGTCACCCCTCCACTTT | CSASEGGVSPLHF
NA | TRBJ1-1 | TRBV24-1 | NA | TGTGCCACCAGTGATATCACCGTCGGGGCTTTCTTT | CATSDITVGAFF
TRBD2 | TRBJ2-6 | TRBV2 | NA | TGTGCCAGCAGTGACGGCGGGAGGTTAATCGGGGCCAACGTCCTGACTTTC | CASSDGGRLIGANVLTF
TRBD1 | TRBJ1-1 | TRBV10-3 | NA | TGTGCCATCAGTGCCCCGACCGGGACAGGGTATGTGGACACTGAAGCTTTCTTT | CAISAPTGTGYVDTEAFF
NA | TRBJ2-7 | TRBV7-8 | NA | TGTGCCAGCAGCCCTCGGGGGACAGTATCCTCCGAGCAGTACTTC | CASSPRGTVSSEQYF
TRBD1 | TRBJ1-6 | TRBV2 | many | TGTGCCAGCAGTGGCCAGGGGGCTCAACGTAATTCACCCCTCCACTTT | CASSGQGAQRNSPLHF
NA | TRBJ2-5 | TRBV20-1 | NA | TGCAGTGCTGTTAGCGGGACAGTAGAGACCCAGTACTTC | CSAVSGTVETQYF
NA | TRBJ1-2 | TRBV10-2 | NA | TGCGCCAGCAGTGAGCGTGCCGCGTCTTTCGGTGGCTACACCTTC | CASSERAASFGGYTF